This T cell receptor (beta chain) originates from a study of beta chain features in type 1 diabetes. cDNA synthesis used the whole RNA isolate, giving expressed TCRB sequences. The table came from immunoSEQ multiplex PCR; TCRdb's copy has only in-frame clones and leaves some out. This sample yields approximately 250,000 clones, of which around an eighth are seen a single time; about 0.024% belongs to the top ten. Staining for CD45RO/CCR7/CD25/CD127/CD95/CD27 allowed sorting of CD4+ naive, central memory, regulatory and stem cell-like memory cells. The CDR3 covers 17 residues. J lost 4 bases, V lost 4 bases, and 12 bases had no gene match. Germline values: CDR1 KGHSH, CDR2 LQKENI.

The receptor's source is a woman aged 40 to 49 in good health. The source material was naive CD4+ T cells from blood. This chain connects TRBV18 to TRBJ2-7, with 11 bases aligning to TRBD2. The CDR3 DNA sequence: TGTGCCAGCTCACTAGGGACTAGCGGATTTTTTAAGTACGAGCAGTACTTC. Its protein product is CASSLGTSGFFKYEQYF.